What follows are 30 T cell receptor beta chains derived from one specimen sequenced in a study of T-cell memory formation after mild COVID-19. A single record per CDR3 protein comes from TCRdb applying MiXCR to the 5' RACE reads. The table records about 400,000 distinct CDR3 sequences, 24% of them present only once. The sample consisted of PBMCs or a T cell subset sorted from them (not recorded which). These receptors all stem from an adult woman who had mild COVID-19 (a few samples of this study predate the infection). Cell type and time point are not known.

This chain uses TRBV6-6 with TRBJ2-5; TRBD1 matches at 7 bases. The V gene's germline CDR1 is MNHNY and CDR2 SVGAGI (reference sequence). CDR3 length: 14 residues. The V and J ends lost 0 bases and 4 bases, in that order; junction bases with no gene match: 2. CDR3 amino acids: CASSYSRQGETQYF. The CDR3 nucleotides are TGTGCCAGCAGTTACTCGAGACAGGGAGAGACCCAGTACTTC.

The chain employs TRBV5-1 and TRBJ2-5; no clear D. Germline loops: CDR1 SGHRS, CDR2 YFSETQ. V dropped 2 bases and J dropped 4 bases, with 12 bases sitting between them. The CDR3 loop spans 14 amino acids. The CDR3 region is CASSLGKVRETQYF. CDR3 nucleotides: TGCGCCAGCAGCTTAGGGAAGGTGCGAGAGACCCAGTACTTC.

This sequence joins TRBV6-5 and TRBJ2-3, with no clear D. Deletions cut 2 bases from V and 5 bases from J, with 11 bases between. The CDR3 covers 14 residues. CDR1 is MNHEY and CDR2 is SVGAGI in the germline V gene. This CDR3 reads CASSYRQKGDTQYF. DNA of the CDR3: TGTGCCAGCAGTTACCGTCAAAAGGGAGATACGCAGTATTTT.

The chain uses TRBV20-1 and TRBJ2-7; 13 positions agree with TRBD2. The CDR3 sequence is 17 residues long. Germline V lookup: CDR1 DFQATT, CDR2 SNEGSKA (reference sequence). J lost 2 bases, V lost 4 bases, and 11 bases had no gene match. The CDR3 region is CSATGTSGRGSTYEQYF. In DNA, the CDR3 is TGCAGTGCTACCGGTACTAGCGGGAGGGGTAGCACCTACGAGCAGTACTTC.

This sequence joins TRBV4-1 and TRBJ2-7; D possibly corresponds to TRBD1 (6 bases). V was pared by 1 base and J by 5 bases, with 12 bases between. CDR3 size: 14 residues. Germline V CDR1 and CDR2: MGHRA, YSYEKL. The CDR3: CASSQAPGADEQYF. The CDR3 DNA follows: TGCGCCAGCAGCCAAGCCCCAGGGGCGGACGAGCAGTACTTC.

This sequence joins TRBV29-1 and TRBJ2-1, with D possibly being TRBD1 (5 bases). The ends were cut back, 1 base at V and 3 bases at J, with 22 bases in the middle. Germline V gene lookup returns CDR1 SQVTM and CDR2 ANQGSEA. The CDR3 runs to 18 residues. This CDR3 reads CSVEGQTVPPWIYNEQFF. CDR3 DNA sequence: TGCAGCGTTGAAGGTCAGACAGTCCCTCCGTGGATCTACAATGAGCAGTTCTTC.

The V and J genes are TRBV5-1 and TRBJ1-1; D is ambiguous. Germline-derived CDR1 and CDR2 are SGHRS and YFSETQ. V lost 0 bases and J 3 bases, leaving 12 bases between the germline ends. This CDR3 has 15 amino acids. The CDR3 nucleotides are TGCGCCAGCAGCTTGGACCCCGTCGGGGACACTGAAGCTTTCTTT. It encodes CASSLDPVGDTEAFF.

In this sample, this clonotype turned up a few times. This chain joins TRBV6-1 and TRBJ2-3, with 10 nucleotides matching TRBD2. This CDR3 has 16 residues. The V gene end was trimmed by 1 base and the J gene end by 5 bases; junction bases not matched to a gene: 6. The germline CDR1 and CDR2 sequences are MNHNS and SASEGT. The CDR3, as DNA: TGTGCCAGCAGTGAAGTTGATAGCGGGGGGCGAGATACGCAGTATTTT. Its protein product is CASSEVDSGGRDTQYF.

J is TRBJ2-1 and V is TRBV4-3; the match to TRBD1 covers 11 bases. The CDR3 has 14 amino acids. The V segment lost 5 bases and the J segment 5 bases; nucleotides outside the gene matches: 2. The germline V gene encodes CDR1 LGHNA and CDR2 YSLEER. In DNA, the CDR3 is TGCGCCAGCAGCGTGGGACAGGGGGACAATGAGCAGTTCTTC. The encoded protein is CASSVGQGDNEQFF.

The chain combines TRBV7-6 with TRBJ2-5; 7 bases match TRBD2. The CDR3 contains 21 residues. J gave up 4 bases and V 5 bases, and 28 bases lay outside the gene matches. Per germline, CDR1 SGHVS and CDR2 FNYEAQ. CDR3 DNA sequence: TGTGCCAGCAGCATAAGGCCCCCGGGACTACAAATCGTTCGGGCGGGAGAGACCCAGTACTTC. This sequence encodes CASSIRPPGLQIVRAGETQYF.

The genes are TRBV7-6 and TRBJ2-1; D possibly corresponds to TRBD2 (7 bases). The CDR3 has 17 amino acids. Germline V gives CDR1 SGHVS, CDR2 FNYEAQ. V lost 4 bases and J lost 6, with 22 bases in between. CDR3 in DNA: TGTGCCAGCAGCTGGAGCATAGCGGGCAAAGGGGGCAATGAGCAGTTCTTC. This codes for CASSWSIAGKGGNEQFF.

Here the CDR3 reads CASRPGTGNSYEQYF. The CDR3 nucleotides are TGTGCCAGCAGACCCGGGACAGGGAACTCCTACGAGCAGTACTTC. The rearrangement uses TRBV2 and TRBJ2-7, with 9 bases matching TRBD1. The V segment lost 6 bases and the J segment 0 bases; nucleotides outside the gene matches: 6. Germline V gene lookup returns CDR1 SNHLY and CDR2 FYNNEI. The CDR3 spans 15 residues.

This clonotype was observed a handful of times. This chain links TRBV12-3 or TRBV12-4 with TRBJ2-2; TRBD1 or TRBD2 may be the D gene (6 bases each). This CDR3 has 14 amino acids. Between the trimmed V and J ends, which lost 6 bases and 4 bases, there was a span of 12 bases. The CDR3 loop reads CASSLRGVTGELFF. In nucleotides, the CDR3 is TGTGCCAGCAGCCTAAGGGGGGTCACCGGGGAGCTGTTTTTT.

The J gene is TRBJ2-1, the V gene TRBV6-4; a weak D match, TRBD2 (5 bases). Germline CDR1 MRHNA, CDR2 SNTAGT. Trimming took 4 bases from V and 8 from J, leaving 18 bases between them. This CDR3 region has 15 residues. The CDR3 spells CASSVRELGIDEQFF. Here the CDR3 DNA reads TGTGCCAGCAGTGTGAGGGAGTTGGGAATCGATGAGCAGTTCTTC.

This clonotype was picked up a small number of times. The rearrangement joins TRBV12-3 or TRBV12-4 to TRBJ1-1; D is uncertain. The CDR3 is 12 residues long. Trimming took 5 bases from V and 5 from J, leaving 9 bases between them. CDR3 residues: CASSPRQTEAFF. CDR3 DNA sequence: TGTGCCAGCAGTCCCCGCCAAACTGAAGCTTTCTTT.

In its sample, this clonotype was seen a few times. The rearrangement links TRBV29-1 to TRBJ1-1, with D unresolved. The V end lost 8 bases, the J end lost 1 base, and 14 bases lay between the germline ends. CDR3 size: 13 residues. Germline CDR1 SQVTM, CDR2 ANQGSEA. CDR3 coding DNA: TGCAGCAATGAACGAGACACGAACACTGAAGCTTTCTTT. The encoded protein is CSNERDTNTEAFF.

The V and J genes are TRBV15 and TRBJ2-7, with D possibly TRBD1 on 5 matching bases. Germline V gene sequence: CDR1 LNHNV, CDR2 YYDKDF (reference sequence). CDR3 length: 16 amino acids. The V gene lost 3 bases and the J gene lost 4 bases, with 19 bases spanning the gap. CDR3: CATSSTSGFSIYEQYF. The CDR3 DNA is TGTGCCACCAGCAGTACGTCAGGGTTCTCTATATACGAGCAGTACTTC.

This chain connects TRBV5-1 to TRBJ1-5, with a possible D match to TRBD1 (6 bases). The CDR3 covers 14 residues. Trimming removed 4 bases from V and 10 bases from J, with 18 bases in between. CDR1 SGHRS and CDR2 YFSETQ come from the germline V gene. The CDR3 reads CASSPGDRDSPQHF. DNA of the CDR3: TGCGCCAGCAGCCCAGGGGACCGAGATTCTCCCCAGCATTTT.

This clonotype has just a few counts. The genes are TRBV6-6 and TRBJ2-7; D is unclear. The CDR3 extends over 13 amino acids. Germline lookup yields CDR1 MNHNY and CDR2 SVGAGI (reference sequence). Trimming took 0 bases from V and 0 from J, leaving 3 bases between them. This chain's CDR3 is CASSYSISYEQYF. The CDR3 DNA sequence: TGTGCCAGCAGTTACTCGATCTCCTACGAGCAGTACTTC.

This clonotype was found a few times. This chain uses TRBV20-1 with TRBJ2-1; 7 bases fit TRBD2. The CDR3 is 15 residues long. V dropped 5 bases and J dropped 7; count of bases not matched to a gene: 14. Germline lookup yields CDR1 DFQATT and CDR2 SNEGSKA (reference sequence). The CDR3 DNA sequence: TGCAGTGCTGAACGCGGGAGAGGTATTAGGAATGAGCAGTTCTTC. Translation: CSAERGRGIRNEQFF.

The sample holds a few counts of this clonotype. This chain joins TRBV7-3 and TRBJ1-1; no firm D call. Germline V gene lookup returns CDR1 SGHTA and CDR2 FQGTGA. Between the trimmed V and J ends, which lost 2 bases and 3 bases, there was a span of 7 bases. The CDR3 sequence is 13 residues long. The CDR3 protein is CASSLQRYTEAFF. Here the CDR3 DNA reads TGTGCCAGCAGCTTACAGCGATACACTGAAGCTTTCTTT.

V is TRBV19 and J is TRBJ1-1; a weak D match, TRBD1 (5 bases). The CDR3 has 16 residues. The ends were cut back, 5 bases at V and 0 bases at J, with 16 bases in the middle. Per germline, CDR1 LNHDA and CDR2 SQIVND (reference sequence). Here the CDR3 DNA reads TGTGCCAGTAGTCGAGGGGAAGAACTCATGAACACTGAAGCTTTCTTT. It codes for CASSRGEELMNTEAFF.

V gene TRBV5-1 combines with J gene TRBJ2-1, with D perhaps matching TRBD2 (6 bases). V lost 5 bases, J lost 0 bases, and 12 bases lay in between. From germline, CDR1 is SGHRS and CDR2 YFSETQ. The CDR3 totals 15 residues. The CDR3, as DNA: TGCGCCAGCAGTTTAGCGGCCACCTCCTACAATGAGCAGTTCTTC. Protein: CASSLAATSYNEQFF.

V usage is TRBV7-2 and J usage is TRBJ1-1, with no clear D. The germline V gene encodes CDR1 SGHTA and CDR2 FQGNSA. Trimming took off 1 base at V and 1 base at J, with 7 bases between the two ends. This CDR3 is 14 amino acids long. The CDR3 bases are TGTGCCAGCAGCTTAGACAGCGCGAACACTGAAGCTTTCTTT. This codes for CASSLDSANTEAFF.

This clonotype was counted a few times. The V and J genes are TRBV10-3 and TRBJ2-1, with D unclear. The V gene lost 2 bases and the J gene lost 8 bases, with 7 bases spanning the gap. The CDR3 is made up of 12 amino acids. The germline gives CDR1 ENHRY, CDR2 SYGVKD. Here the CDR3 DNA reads TGTGCCATCAGTGAGGCGACGGATGAGCAGTTCTTC. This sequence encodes CAISEATDEQFF.

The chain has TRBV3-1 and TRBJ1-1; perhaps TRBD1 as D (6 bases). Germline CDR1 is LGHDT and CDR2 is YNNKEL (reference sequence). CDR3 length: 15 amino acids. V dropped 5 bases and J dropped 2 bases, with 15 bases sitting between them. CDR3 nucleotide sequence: TGTGCCAGCAGCGGAGAAGACAGGCTAAACACTGAAGCTTTCTTT. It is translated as CASSGEDRLNTEAFF.

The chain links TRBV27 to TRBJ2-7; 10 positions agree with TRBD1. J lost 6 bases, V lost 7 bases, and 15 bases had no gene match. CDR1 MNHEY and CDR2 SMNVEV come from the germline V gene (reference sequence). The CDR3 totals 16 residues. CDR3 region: CASKTFTGTGVGEQYF. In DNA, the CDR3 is TGTGCCAGCAAAACATTCACCGGGACAGGGGTTGGCGAGCAGTACTTC.

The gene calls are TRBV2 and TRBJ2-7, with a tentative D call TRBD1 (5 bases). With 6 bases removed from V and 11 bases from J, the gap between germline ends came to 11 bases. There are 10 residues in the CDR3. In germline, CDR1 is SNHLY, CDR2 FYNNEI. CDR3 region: CASSTGWEYF. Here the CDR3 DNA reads TGTGCCAGCAGCACAGGTTGGGAGTACTTC.

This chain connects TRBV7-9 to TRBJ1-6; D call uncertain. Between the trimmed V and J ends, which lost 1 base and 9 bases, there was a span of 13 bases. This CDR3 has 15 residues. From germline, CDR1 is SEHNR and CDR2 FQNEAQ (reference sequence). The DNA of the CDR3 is TGTGCCAGCAGCTTAGACAGACACGCAGGTTCACCCCTCCACTTT. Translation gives CASSLDRHAGSPLHF.

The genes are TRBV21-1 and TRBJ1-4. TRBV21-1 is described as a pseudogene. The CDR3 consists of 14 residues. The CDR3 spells CASSKRRVREKLFF. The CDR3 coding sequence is TGTGCCAGCAGCAAGCGGAGGGTTCGGGAAAAACTGTTTTTT.